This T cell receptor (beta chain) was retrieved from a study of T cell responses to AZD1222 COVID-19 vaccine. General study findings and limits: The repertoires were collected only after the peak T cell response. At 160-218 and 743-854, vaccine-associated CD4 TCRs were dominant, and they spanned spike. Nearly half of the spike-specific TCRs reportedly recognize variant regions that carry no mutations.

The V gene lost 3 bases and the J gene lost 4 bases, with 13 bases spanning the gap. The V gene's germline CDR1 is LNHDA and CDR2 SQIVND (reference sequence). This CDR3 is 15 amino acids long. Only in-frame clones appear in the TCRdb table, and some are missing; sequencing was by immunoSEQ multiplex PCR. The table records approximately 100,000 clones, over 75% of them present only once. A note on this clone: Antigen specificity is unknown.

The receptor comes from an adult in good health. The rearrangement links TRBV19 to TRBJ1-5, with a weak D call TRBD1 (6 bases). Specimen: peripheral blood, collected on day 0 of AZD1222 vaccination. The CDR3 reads CASSMGRGDNQPQHF. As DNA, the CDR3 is TGTGCCAGTAGTATGGGGAGGGGGGATAATCAGCCCCAGCATTTT.